What follows are 26 T cell receptor beta chains derived from one specimen sequenced in a study of CD8+CD57+ T cells in acquired aplastic anemia. Profiling that covered TCR beta VDJ and CDR3 relied on genomic DNA as its template. In TCRdb, the reads were re-called with MiXCR into one record per CDR3 protein. The sample carries 200,000 or so distinct CDR3 sequences, under 70% recorded once. The specimen was sorted CD4+, CD8+, or CD8+CD57+ T cells (not recorded which) from PBMCs. The receptors come from a human donor with severe aplastic anemia or a healthy control (not recorded which).

This clonotype was recorded a few times. CDR3 coding DNA: TGTGCCAGCAGCTTGATAAGGGAGGGTGCCGAGCAGTACTTC. Amino acid sequence: CASSLIREGAEQYF. V and J are TRBV7-9 and TRBJ2-7; 7 nucleotides match TRBD2. There are 14 residues in the CDR3. The junction had 8 bases not matched to a gene; V was cut back by 3 bases and J by 6 bases. Germline V gives CDR1 SEHNR, CDR2 FQNEAQ (reference sequence).

This clonotype occurred many times. The rearrangement joins TRBV5-1 to TRBJ2-2; D is uncertain. V was shortened by 7 bases and J by 6 bases, with 10 bases between the two germline ends. Germline V lookup: CDR1 SGHRS, CDR2 YFSETQ. This CDR3 comprises 12 residues. CDR3 region: CASRMAPGELFF. CDR3 sequence (DNA): TGCGCCAGCCGCATGGCTCCCGGGGAGCTGTTTTTT. The whole variable domain, remainder taken from reference TRBV5-1 and TRBJ2-2, is KAGVTQTPRYLIKTRGQQVTLSCSPISGHRSVSWYQQTPGQGLQFLFEYFSETQRNKGNFPGRFSGRQFSNSRSEMNVSTLELGDSALYLCASRMAPGELFFGEGSRLTVL.

This clonotype was counted at least ten times. V usage is TRBV4-3 and J usage is TRBJ1-1; D gene ambiguous. The germline V gene has CDR1 LGHNA and CDR2 YSLEER. Trimming removed 1 base at V and 0 bases at J, with 3 bases between. The CDR3 runs 13 residues. In nucleotides, the CDR3 is TGCGCCAGCAGCCAAGTCCTGAACACTGAAGCTTTCTTT. This codes for CASSQVLNTEAFF.

The chain combines TRBV7-9 with TRBJ2-5; D not certain. Germline V gene sequence: CDR1 SEHNR, CDR2 FQNEAQ (reference sequence). Trimming shortened V by 5 bases and J by 0 bases, and 13 bases separated the two germline ends. The CDR3 covers 15 residues. As DNA, the CDR3 is TGTGCCAGCAGCCCCCGACAAATGTACCAAGAGACCCAGTACTTC. Translated: CASSPRQMYQETQYF.

V usage is TRBV7-9 and J usage is TRBJ2-1; D not resolved. Trimming took 2 bases from V and 9 from J, leaving 8 bases between them. The CDR3 sequence is 12 residues long. CDR1 is SEHNR and CDR2 is FQNEAQ in the germline V gene (reference sequence). This CDR3 is CASSLQLLEQFF. For the CDR3, the DNA is TGTGCCAGCAGCTTACAGCTTCTTGAGCAGTTCTTC.

CDR3 in amino acids: CASSARALAGSYEQYF. DNA for the CDR3: TGTGCCAGCAGTGCTAGAGCCCTAGCGGGGTCCTACGAGCAGTACTTC. This chain connects TRBV25-1 to TRBJ2-7, with 9 bases identical to TRBD2. The germline gives CDR1 MGHDK, CDR2 SYGVNS. This CDR3 spans 16 amino acids. The trim removed 4 bases at V and 1 base at J, leaving 8 bases unmatched.

The V and J genes are TRBV6-1 and TRBJ1-6, with D unclear. The germline V and J ends were trimmed by 6 bases and 5 bases, with 14 bases remaining between them. Per germline, CDR1 MNHNS and CDR2 SASEGT. The CDR3 consists of 15 residues. CDR3 bases: TGTGCCAGCAGCTGGGGAGGAGGAGATAATTCACCCCTCCACTTT. Translated: CASSWGGGDNSPLHF.

The chain joins TRBV25-1 to TRBJ2-2; 8 bases agree with TRBD1. V dropped 3 bases and J dropped 8; count of bases not matched to a gene: 8. This CDR3 is built from 15 residues. Germline V CDR1 and CDR2: MGHDK, SYGVNS. For the CDR3, the DNA is TGTGCCAGCAGTGACCAGGACAGGGTGGGTGGGGAGCTGTTTTTT. Translated, it gives CASSDQDRVGGELFF.

A few counts support this clonotype. This chain connects TRBV2 to TRBJ2-5; D is possibly TRBD1 (6 bases). V lost 1 base and J 9 bases, leaving 6 bases between the germline ends. The CDR3 is made up of 11 amino acids. The germline V gene encodes CDR1 SNHLY and CDR2 FYNNEI. The CDR3 protein is CASSEGGPQYF. The CDR3 nucleotides are TGTGCCAGCAGTGAAGGGGGGCCCCAGTACTTC. The full variable domain, in which reference TRBV2 and TRBJ2-5 provide the parts outside the CDR3, is EPEVTQTPSHQVTQMGQEVILRCVPISNHLYFYWYRQILGQKVEFLVSFYNNEISEKSEIFDDQFSVERPDGSNFTLKIRSTKLEDSAMYFCASSEGGPQYFGPGTRLLVL.

This chain uses TRBV5-1 with TRBJ2-7; TRBD1 matches 10 bases. This CDR3 has 15 amino acids. The V gene's germline CDR1 is SGHRS and CDR2 YFSETQ. V shed 4 bases and J 6 bases; nucleotides not matched to a gene: 10. The CDR3 spells CASSVTGTGVVEQYF. The CDR3 coding sequence is TGCGCCAGCAGCGTAACCGGGACAGGGGTTGTCGAGCAGTACTTC.

As DNA, the CDR3 is TGTGCCAGCAGGGAAACTCCGGGACAGGGCTACGAGCAGTACTTC. Translated, it gives CASRETPGQGYEQYF. The chain couples TRBV2 to TRBJ2-7; 9 positions agree with TRBD1. Per germline, CDR1 SNHLY and CDR2 FYNNEI. The CDR3 contains 15 residues. Trimming cost V 6 bases and J 3 bases; bases outside gene matches: 9.

The rearrangement links TRBV7-9 to TRBJ2-5; TRBD2 matches 8 bases. The ends lost 0 bases at V and 2 bases at J; junction bases unmatched: 2. The CDR3 runs to 15 residues. CDR1 and CDR2 (germline): SEHNR, FQNEAQ (reference sequence). CDR3 bases: TGTGCCAGCAGCTTAGCCGGCGGGAGGCAAGAGACCCAGTACTTC. Translating it yields CASSLAGGRQETQYF.

This clonotype showed up many times. The chain recombines TRBV13 with TRBJ2-1; TRBD1 or TRBD2 may be the D gene (5 bases each). The CDR3 covers 16 residues. Trimming cost V 4 bases and J 0 bases, with 13 bases left between them. Germline CDR1 is PRHDT and CDR2 is FYEKMQ (reference sequence). The CDR3: CASSSPGPDSYNEQFF. The CDR3 DNA is TGTGCCAGCAGCTCCCCGGGACCAGACTCCTACAATGAGCAGTTCTTC.

This clonotype was observed at least ten times. Here the CDR3 reads CASSLEWGSETQYF. In DNA, the CDR3 is TGTGCCAGCAGCTTAGAGTGGGGGTCGGAGACCCAGTACTTC. The chain recombines TRBV7-8 with TRBJ2-5; D may be TRBD1 or TRBD2 (5 bases each). Deletions cut 1 base from V and 5 bases from J, with 11 bases between. This CDR3 comprises 14 residues. Looked up from germline, CDR1 is SGHVS and CDR2 is FQNEAQ. Full variable domain (rest looked up from reference TRBV7-8 and TRBJ2-5): GAGVSQSPRYKVAKRGQDVALRCDPISGHVSLFWYQQALGQGPEFLTYFQNEAQLDKSGLPSDRFFAERPEGSVSTLKIQRTQQEDSAVYLCASSLEWGSETQYFGPGTRLLVL.

The chain joins TRBV25-1 to TRBJ2-6; D is tentatively TRBD1 or TRBD2 (5 bases each). Trimming took off 6 bases at V and 0 bases at J, with 21 bases between the two ends. CDR3 length: 19 amino acids. The germline V gene has CDR1 MGHDK and CDR2 SYGVNS. The CDR3 reads CASSLHPGTDNSGANVLTF. CDR3 coding DNA: TGTGCCAGCAGCTTACACCCCGGGACGGACAACTCTGGGGCCAACGTCCTGACTTTC.

The chain employs TRBV28 and TRBJ2-7, with 8 bases matching TRBD1. The J segment lost 5 bases and the V segment lost 4 bases, leaving 10 bases of the junction unmatched. CDR3 length: 15 amino acids. Germline CDR1 is MDHEN and CDR2 is SYDVKM. CDR3 loop: CASSYPDRDWNEQYV. The CDR3 DNA reads TGTGCCAGCAGTTATCCGGACAGGGACTGGAACGAGCAGTACGTC.

This clonotype was counted a single time. The rearrangement uses TRBV20-1 and TRBJ1-2, with D possibly matching TRBD1 (6 bases). Germline V gives CDR1 DFQATT, CDR2 SNEGSKA (reference sequence). Trimming pared 6 bases from V and 5 bases from J, leaving 19 bases between. The CDR3 totals 14 residues. CDR3 nucleotides: TGCAGTGCAAGGGAACAGGGCCTTTTGTATGGCTACACCTTC. It translates to CSAREQGLLYGYTF.

The genes are TRBV15 and TRBJ2-3; 8 positions match TRBD2. This CDR3 region has 22 residues. The germline gives CDR1 LNHNV, CDR2 YYDKDF (reference sequence). J was trimmed by 1 base and V by 2 bases; bases with no gene match: 23. The CDR3 loop is CATSRWPSPPPGGVVGTDTQYF. The CDR3 region has the DNA TGTGCCACCAGCAGATGGCCCTCCCCCCCGCCGGGGGGGGTTGTCGGCACAGATACGCAGTATTTT.

This clonotype was detected a few times. CDR3 loop: CASSFDKAGGHGELFF. The CDR3 coding sequence is TGTGCCAGCAGCTTCGACAAAGCGGGGGGTCACGGGGAGCTGTTTTTT. This chain connects TRBV5-5 to TRBJ2-2; TRBD2 matches 9 bases. The V gene's germline CDR1 is SGHKS and CDR2 YYEKEE (reference sequence). The CDR3 extends over 16 amino acids. Losses at the gene ends were 2 bases for V and 7 bases for J; bases not matched to a gene: 9. The full variable domain, with the rest looked up from reference TRBV5-5 and TRBJ2-2, is DAGVTQSPTHLIKTRGQQVTLRCSPISGHKSVSWYQQVLGQGPQFIFQYYEKEERGRGNFPDRFSARQFPNYSSELNVNALLLGDSALYLCASSFDKAGGHGELFFGEGSRLTVL.

This clonotype was recorded only once. A much larger clone sits a single nucleotide away, making a read error possible. Here the CDR3 DNA reads TGTGCCAGCCTTACCGGGACTAGCGGGGGGGGGCAGTTCTTC. It translates to CASLTGTSGGGQFF. This chain connects TRBV5-6 to TRBJ2-1; TRBD2 matches 16 bases. The junction had 7 bases not matched to a gene; V was cut back by 7 bases and J by 12 bases. Germline V gene sequence: CDR1 SGHDT, CDR2 YYEEEE. CDR3 length: 14 residues.

This rearrangement joins TRBV6-1 to TRBJ2-7, with a weak D call TRBD2 (6 bases). Per the germline V gene, CDR1 is MNHNS and CDR2 is SASEGT. V lost 6 bases, J lost 6 bases, and 21 bases lay in between. This CDR3 has 15 amino acids. The CDR3 DNA reads TGTGCCAGCAGCCGAAGGGGCGGGGTCTACTCCGAGCAGTACTTC. The encoded protein is CASSRRGGVYSEQYF.

The chain links TRBV15 to TRBJ1-2; D might be TRBD1 (6 bases). V lost 8 bases, J lost 4 bases, and 20 bases lay in between. The CDR3 contains 15 residues. The germline V gene has CDR1 LNHNV and CDR2 YYDKDF (reference sequence). CDR3 DNA: TGTGCCACCCAAAAGGGCCAGGACAGATCCTATGGCTACACCTTC. This encodes CATQKGQDRSYGYTF. The full variable domain, with the rest looked up from reference TRBV15 and TRBJ1-2, is DAMVIQNPRYQVTQFGKPVTLSCSQTLNHNVMYWYQQKSSQAPKLLFHYYDKDFNNEADTPDNFQSRRPNTSFCFLDIRSPGLGDTAMYLCATQKGQDRSYGYTFGSGTRLTVV.

This clonotype was found a few times. This chain links TRBV20-1 with TRBJ2-7; D not resolved. Trimming stripped 2 bases from V and 2 bases from J, with 13 bases between. Germline CDR1 DFQATT, CDR2 SNEGSKA (reference sequence). The CDR3 is made up of 14 amino acids. This CDR3 reads CSARLGGGAYEQYF. The CDR3 bases are TGCAGTGCTAGACTTGGTGGCGGAGCCTACGAGCAGTACTTC.

This chain joins TRBV7-2 and TRBJ2-3, with D possibly TRBD2 on 6 matching bases. This CDR3 comprises 14 residues. Trimming removed 5 bases from V and 0 bases from J, with 9 bases in between. Germline V gene lookup returns CDR1 SGHTA and CDR2 FQGNSA. CDR3 in DNA: TGTGCCAGCAGCACTGGAGGGAGCACAGATACGCAGTATTTT. Encoded protein: CASSTGGSTDTQYF.

The chain carries TRBV10-3 and TRBJ2-7; 9 positions match TRBD1. Germline V gene lookup returns CDR1 ENHRY and CDR2 SYGVKD. V lost 5 bases, J lost 3 bases, and 8 bases stayed unmatched. The CDR3 has 15 residues. The CDR3 here is CAISPRDRASYEQYF. CDR3 bases: TGTGCCATCAGTCCGCGGGACAGGGCCAGCTACGAGCAGTACTTC.

The J gene is TRBJ2-1, the V gene TRBV20-1, with TRBD2 matching over 11 bases. The CDR3 extends over 13 amino acids. J gave up 12 bases and V 0 bases, and 4 bases lay outside the gene matches. The germline CDR1 and CDR2 sequences are DFQATT and SNEGSKA (reference sequence). The CDR3 sequence is CSAREIAGGRQFF. The CDR3 DNA follows: TGCAGTGCTAGAGAAATAGCGGGGGGGAGGCAGTTCTTC.